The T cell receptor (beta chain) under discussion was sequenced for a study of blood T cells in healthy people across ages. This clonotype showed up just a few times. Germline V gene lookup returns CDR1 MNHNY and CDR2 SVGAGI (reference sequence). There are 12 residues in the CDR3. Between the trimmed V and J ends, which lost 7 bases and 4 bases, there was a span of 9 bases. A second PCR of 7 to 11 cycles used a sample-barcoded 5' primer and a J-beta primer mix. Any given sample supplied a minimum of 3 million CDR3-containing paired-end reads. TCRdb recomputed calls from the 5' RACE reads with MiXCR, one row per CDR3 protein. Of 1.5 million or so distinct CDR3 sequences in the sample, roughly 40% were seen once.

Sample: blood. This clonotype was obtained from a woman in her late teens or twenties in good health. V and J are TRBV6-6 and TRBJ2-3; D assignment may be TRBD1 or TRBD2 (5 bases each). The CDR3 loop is CASNQGPDTQYF. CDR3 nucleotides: TGTGCCAGCAACCAGGGACCAGATACGCAGTATTTT.